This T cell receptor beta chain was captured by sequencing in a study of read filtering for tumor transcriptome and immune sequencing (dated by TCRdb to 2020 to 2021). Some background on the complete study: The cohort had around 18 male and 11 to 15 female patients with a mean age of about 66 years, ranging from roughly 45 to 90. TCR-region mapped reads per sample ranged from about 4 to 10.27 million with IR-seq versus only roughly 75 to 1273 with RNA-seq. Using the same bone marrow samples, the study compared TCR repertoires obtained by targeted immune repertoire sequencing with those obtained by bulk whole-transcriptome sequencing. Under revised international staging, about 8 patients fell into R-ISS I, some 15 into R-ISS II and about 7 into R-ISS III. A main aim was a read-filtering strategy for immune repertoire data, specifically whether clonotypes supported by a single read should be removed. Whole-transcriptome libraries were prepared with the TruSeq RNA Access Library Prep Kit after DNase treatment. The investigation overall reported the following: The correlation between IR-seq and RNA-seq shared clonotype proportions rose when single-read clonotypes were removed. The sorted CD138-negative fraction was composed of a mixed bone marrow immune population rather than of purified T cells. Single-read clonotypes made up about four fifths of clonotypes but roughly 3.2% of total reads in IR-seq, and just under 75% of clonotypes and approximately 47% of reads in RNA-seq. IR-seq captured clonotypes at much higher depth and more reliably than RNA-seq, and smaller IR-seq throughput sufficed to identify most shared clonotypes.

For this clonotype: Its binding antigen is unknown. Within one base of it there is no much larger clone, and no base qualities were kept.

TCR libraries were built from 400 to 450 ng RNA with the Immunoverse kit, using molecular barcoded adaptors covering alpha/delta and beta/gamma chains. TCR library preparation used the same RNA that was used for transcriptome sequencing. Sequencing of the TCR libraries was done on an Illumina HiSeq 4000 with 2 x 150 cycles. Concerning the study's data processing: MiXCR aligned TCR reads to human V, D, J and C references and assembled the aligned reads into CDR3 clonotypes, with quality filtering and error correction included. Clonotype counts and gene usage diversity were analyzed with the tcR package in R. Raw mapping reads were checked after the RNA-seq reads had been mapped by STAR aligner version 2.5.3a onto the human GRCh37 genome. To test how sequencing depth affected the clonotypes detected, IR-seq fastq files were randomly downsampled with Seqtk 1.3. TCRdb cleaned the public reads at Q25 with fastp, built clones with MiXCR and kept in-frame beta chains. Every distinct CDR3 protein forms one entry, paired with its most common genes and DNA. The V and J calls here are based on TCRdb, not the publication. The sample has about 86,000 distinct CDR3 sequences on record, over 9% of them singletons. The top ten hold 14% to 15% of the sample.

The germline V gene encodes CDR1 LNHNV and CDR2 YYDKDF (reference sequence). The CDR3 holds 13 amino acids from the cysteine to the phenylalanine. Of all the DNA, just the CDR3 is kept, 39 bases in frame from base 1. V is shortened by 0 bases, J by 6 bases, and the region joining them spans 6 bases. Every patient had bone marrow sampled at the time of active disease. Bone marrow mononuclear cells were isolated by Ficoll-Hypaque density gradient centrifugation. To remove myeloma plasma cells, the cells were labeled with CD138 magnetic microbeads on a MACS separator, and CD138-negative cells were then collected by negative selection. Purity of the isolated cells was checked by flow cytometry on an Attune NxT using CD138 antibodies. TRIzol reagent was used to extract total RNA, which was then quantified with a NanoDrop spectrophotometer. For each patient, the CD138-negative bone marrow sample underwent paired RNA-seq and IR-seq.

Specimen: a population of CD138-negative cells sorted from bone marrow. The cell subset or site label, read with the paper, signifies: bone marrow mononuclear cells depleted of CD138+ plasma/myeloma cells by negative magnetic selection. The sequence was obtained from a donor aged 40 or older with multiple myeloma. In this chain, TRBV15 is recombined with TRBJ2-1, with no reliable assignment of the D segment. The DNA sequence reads TGTGCCACCAGCAGAGATTCCCCCAATGAGCAGTTCTTC. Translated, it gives CATSRDSPNEQFF.